This T cell receptor (beta chain) was recorded in a study of T cell responses to AZD1222 COVID-19 vaccine. Note on this clone: The antigen remains unidentified.

The study, taken as a whole, reports: At study baseline, merely more than 5 AZD1222 recipients were seropositive. The donor cohort was predominantly white British with a female majority, and clonal diversity may have been underestimated. CD4 TCRs associated with vaccination spanned spike, dominating at 160-218 and 743-854.

The ends were cut back, 1 base at V and 6 bases at J, with 7 bases in the middle. Germline CDR1 and CDR2: SEHNR and FQNEAQ (reference sequence). The CDR3 runs to 13 residues. Clones were sequenced by immunoSEQ multiplex PCR, and TCRdb holds only the in-frame ones, with some missing. Here the sample spans approximately 100,000 clones, more than 85% being singletons. The source of this sequence is an adult in good health. The chain combines TRBV7-9 with TRBJ1-5; D not resolved. The material was peripheral blood, obtained on day 0 of AZD1222 vaccination. DNA for the CDR3: TGTGCCAGCAGCTTAGACCCCGGTCAGCCCCAGCATTTT. This gives the protein CASSLDPGQPQHF.